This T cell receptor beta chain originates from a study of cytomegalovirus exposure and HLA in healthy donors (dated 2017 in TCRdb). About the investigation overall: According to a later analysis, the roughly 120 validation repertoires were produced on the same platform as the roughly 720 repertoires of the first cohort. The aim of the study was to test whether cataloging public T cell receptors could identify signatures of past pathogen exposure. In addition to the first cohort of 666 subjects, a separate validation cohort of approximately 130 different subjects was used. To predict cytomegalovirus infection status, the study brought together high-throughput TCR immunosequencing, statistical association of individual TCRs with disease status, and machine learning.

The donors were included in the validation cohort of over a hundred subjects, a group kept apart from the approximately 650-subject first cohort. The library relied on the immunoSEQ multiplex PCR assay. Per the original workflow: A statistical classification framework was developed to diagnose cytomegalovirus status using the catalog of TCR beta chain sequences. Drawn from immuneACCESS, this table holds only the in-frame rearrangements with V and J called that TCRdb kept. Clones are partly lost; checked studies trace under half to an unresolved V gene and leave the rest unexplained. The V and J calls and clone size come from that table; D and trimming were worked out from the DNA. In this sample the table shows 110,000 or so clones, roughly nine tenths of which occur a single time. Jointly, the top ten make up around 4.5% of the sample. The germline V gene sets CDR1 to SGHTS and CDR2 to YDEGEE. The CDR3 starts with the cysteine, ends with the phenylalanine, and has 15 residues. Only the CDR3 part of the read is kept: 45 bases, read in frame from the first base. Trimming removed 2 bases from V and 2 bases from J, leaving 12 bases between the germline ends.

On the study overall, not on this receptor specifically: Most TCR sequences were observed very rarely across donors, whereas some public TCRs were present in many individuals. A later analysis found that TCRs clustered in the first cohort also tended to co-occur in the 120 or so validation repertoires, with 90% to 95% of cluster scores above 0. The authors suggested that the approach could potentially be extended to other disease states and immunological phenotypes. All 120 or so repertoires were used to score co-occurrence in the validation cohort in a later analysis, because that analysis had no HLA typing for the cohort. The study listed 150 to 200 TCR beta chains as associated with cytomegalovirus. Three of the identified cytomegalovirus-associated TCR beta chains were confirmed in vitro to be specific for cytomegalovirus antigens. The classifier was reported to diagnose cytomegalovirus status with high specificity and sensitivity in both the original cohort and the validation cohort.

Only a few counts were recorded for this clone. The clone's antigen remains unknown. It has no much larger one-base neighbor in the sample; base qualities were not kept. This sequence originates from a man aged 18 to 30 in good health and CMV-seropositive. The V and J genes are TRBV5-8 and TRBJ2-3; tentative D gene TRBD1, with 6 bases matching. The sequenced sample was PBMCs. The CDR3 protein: CASSFVTGTTDTQYF. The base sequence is TGTGCCAGCAGCTTCGTCACAGGGACCACAGATACGCAGTATTTT.